One T cell receptor beta chain is described in this entry. What it binds is not known. Germline V gene data show CDR1 as SGDLS and CDR2 as YYNGEE. The CDR3 has 15 residues. V was clipped by 3 bases and J by 0 bases; unmatched bases: 4. The sample is drawn from a study of shared clonotypes between healthy human individuals. Study findings and constraints: Sequencing depth was a factor that was expected to affect clonotype sharing among donors.

TCRdb's table, derived via immunoSEQ multiplex PCR, lists solely in-frame clones and lacks some. The data contain about 1.4 million clones, roughly 95% of them singletons. The specimen sequenced was naive CD4+ T cells sorted from blood. The subset here: CD45RA+ positively selected. The TCR was taken from a man in his thirties or forties in good health. The V gene is TRBV9, the J gene TRBJ2-7; 9 bases fit TRBD2. Here the CDR3 DNA reads TGTGCCAGCAGCGCCCGACTAGCGGACTCCTACGAGCAGTACTTC. This gives the protein CASSARLADSYEQYF.